This TCR beta chain was recovered during a study of early stage breast cancer tumors. Overall study: About 80% of the 16 invasive tumors were ER+, PR+ and HER2-. Study observations and caveats: Most shared enriched TCRB sequences were commonly generated ones. Compared with adjacent normal breast tissue, tumors showed roughly 2.4-fold greater T cell density and higher clonality.

About this clone: What it binds is unknown.

Each sample had two DNA replicates, approximately 0.49 ug blood or around 1.5 ug tissue. Assay: immunoSEQ multiplex PCR; the TCRdb copy retains only in-frame clones and omits some. The data hold some 20,000 clones, with 83% observed a single time. Trimming at V came to 8 bases and at J to 1 base, leaving 4 bases not matched to a gene. The CDR3 length is 14 residues. CDR1 is LNHDA and CDR2 is SQIVND in the germline V gene (reference sequence). This receptor was identified in a person aged 65-85 years with breast cancer. The gene calls are TRBV19 and TRBJ1-5; 8 nucleotides agree with TRBD1. The sample taken for sequencing was blood. CDR3 coding DNA: TGTGCCAGTCAGGGGGCGCAGAGCAATCAGCCCCAGCATTTT. Protein sequence: CASQGAQSNQPQHF.